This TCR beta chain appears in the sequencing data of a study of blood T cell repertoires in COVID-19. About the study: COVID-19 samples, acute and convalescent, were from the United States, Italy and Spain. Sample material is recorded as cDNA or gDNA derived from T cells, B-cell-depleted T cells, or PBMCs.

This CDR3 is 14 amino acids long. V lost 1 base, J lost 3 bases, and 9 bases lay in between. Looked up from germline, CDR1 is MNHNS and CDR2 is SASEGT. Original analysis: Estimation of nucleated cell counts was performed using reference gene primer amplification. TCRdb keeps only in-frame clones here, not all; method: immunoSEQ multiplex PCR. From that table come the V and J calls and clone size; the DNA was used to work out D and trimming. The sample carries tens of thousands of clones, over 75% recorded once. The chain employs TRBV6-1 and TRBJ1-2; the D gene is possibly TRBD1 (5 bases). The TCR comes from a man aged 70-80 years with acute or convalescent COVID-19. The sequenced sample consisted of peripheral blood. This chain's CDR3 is CASSEGGLDYGYTF. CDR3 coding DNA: TGTGCCAGCAGTGAAGGGGGACTTGACTATGGCTACACCTTC.